This T cell receptor beta chain was profiled in a study of blood T cell dynamics during melanoma immunotherapy. Sequenced by immunoSEQ multiplex PCR; TCRdb stores in-frame clones only, minus some. In the table there are around 13,000 clones, under 95% of which are singletons. The CDR3 extends over 17 amino acids. CDR1 and CDR2 (germline): SSHAT, FNYEAQ (reference sequence). The time point was: week 3, after first cycle of checkpoint inhibitor. Details on this clone: Mismatch with germline at one junction end may stem from a read error.

The V and J genes are TRBV7-7 and TRBJ1-4; 10 nucleotides match TRBD1. The clonotype was recovered from a human donor with melanoma. This sample comprised effector memory CD8+ T cells from blood, obtained from a patient treated with checkpoint blockade. The CDR3 reads CASSAGDRGPAGRKLFF. The CDR3 bases are TGTGCTAGCAGCGCGGGGGACAGGGGACCGGCGGGGCGAAAACTGTTTTTT.